This T cell receptor (beta chain) was recorded in a study of regulatory T cells in long-lasting Graves disease (dated by TCRdb to the early 2020s). Regarding the research as a whole: Persistent Graves' disease was defined as persistently positive TSH receptor autoantibodies together with antithyroid drug treatment for over 5 years. The study was registered as a clinical trial and conducted in China. In the clinical cohort, patients with persistent Graves' disease had used antithyroid drugs for an average of roughly ten years. Peripheral blood TCR sequencing and RNA sequencing compared persistent Graves' disease patients with newly diagnosed Graves' disease patients. A total of about 33 samples underwent TCR sequencing, from about 13 patients with persistent Graves' disease and approximately 20 patients with newly diagnosed Graves' disease. Study-wide findings and limitations: Only peripheral blood was studied, because thyroid tissue, the primary lesion, was inaccessible. Lower TCR Shannon entropy and fewer highly expanded clones were observed in persistent Graves' disease patients than in newly diagnosed patients, which suggested clonal expansion. Sequencing and analysis were restricted to the TCR beta chain. The authors noted that the small sample size was a limitation that may lower accuracy. Persistent patients shared more public clonotypes among themselves (2,741) than newly diagnosed patients did (approximately 970).

Library preparation employed multiplex PCR. The sequencer was an Illumina HiSeq 4000. CDR3 regions were amplified by Arm-PCR with iRepertoire HTBI primers to construct TCR beta libraries. PCR products were gel purified before sequencing. In the source study's methods: Across samples, about 63 TRBV and 12 to 15 TRBJ segments were identified and used for gene usage analysis of CDR3 amino acid clonotypes. Filtered high-quality paired reads were merged into contigs using COPE and FqMerger. BLAST was used to align contigs to IMGT TRBV, TRBD and TRBJ reference genes, and CDR3 was defined according to IMGT. Highly expanded clones were defined as clonotypes with a frequency above 0.1%. Repertoire diversity was measured by Shannon entropy, and V-J evenness by the Gini coefficient. Clonotypes shared by more than one individual were considered public. TCRdb ran its own pipeline on the public reads, namely fastp trimming at Q25 and MiXCR clone calling, and kept in-frame beta chains. Each entry is one CDR3 protein sequence, shown with its most common DNA and genes. These V and J calls derive from TCRdb rather than the authors' analysis. The sample data list around 340,000 distinct CDR3 sequences, and around a fifth of these were observed just once. Approximately 31% of the sample belongs to the ten largest clones.

This clonotype turned up a few times. The clone's antigen remains unknown. No much larger clone exists at a distance of one base, and base qualities are not known. In light of the paper, this sample's time point label describes: persistent/refractory GD, antithyroid drugs over 5 years with positive TRAb. For both TCR sequencing and RNA sequencing, RNA was extracted from PBMCs using TRIzol. Graves' disease was diagnosed according to American Thyroid Association guidelines. Recruitment of patients was carried out at an endocrinology department in Xi'an, China. From each patient, around 8.3 milliliters of peripheral blood was collected into an EDTA anticoagulant tube. Ficoll Paque Plus density gradient separation was used to isolate PBMCs, and no further T cell sorting was performed. An Agilent 2100 Bioanalyzer and agarose gel were used to check RNA quality, while a NanoDrop 2000 measured RNA concentration.

This sample comprised peripheral blood mononuclear cells (PBMCs), obtained when the disease was refractory, from a patient treated with antithyroid drugs. The receptor was isolated from a female donor with Graves disease.

The DNA reads as follows: TGTGCCAGTTGGGGTTGGGAAGGCAATCAGCCCCAGCATTTT. Its protein product is CASWGWEGNQPQHF. The sequence is built from TRBV19 and TRBJ1-5, with no confident D gene call. The CDR3 numbers 14 residues from cysteine through phenylalanine. Only the CDR3 part of the read is kept: 42 bases, read in frame from the first base. The germline V gene encodes CDR1 LNHDA and CDR2 SQIVND (reference sequence). A distance of 13 bases separates the germline ends of V and J, which lose 8 bases and 2 bases respectively.